One and the same sample provided the 4 T cell receptor beta chains below, sequenced in a study of cytomegalovirus exposure and HLA in healthy donors (dated by TCRdb to about 2017). The library came from the immunoSEQ multiplex PCR assay. For the multiplex PCR, a mixture combining 60 forward primers for TCR Vbeta segments and 13 reverse primers for TCR Jbeta segments was used. The table was pulled from immuneACCESS by TCRdb, which kept in-frame rearrangements only. Such tables lose some clones; where checked, under half of the loss comes from unresolved V genes, and the rest has no known cause. A total of roughly 170,000 clones appear in this sample, 75% to 85% of them only once. 2.2% of the sample comes from the top ten. Specimen: PBMCs. All receptors derive from a woman younger than 45 in good health and CMV-seronegative.

This clone is a singleton in its sample. This chain uses TRBV28 with TRBJ2-7, with no clear D. Germline loops: CDR1 MDHEN, CDR2 SYDVKM. V was pared by 1 base and J by 6 bases, with 10 bases between. The CDR3 has 13 amino acids. The CDR3 loop reads CASSLYRVGEQYF. The CDR3 DNA reads as TGTGCCAGCAGTTTATACCGGGTTGGCGAGCAGTACTTC.

J is TRBJ2-1 and V is TRBV18; 12 nucleotides agree with TRBD2. Trimming cost V 5 bases and J 5 bases; bases outside gene matches: 4. Germline-derived CDR1 and CDR2 are KGHSH and LQKENI. This CDR3 is 15 amino acids long. DNA of the CDR3: TGTGCCAGCTCATCGACTAGCGGGGGCAACAATGAGCAGTTCTTC. It encodes CASSSTSGGNNEQFF.

The J gene is TRBJ2-1, the V gene TRBV29-1; TRBD2 matches at 14 bases. Trimming cost V 4 bases and J 0 bases; bases outside gene matches: 2. There are 16 residues in the CDR3. Germline assignment: CDR1 SQVTM and CDR2 ANQGSEA. In DNA form, the CDR3 reads TGCAGCGTTGGGGGACTAGCGGGAGTCTCCTACAATGAGCAGTTCTTC. This sequence encodes CSVGGLAGVSYNEQFF.

Points on this clone: This same CDR3 is encoded by further DNA sequences in the sample. This chain joins TRBV6-5 and TRBJ2-7; 7 bases fit TRBD2. V shed 0 bases and J 1 base; nucleotides not matched to a gene: 0. The CDR3 is made up of 14 amino acids. Germline V gene data show CDR1 as MNHEY and CDR2 as SVGAGI. The CDR3 loop reads CASSYSGGSYEQYF. In nucleotides, the CDR3 is TGTGCCAGCAGTTACTCCGGGGGGTCCTACGAGCAGTACTTC.